This T cell receptor beta chain was sequenced for a study of blood T cell repertoires in COVID-19. Study details: Donors in the United States, Italy and Spain gave samples during acute or convalescent COVID-19. PBMCs, B-cell-depleted T cells, or T cells were the source of the cDNA or gDNA that made up the material.

Per the original data handling: The authors estimated nucleated cell counts from reference gene primer amplification. The table came from immunoSEQ multiplex PCR; TCRdb's copy has only in-frame clones and leaves some out. The V and J calls and the clone size are those of that table, but D and trimming were determined from the DNA. The sample has approximately 160,000 clones, 76% seen once. V shed 7 bases and J 3 bases; nucleotides not matched to a gene: 3. There are 12 residues in the CDR3. Per germline, CDR1 SQVTM and CDR2 ANQGSEA. Sample: peripheral blood. V usage is TRBV29-1 and J usage is TRBJ1-1; 9 bases map to TRBD1. This TCR came from a woman aged 80 or older with acute or convalescent COVID-19. CDR3 nucleotides: TGCAGCGCTTGGGACAGGGACACTGAAGCTTTCTTT. Protein product: CSAWDRDTEAFF.